Listed below are T cell receptor beta chains from one sample, sequenced in a study of control samples from healthy donors and cancer patients. The protocol was immunoSEQ multiplex PCR, while the TCRdb copy is restricted to in-frame clones and leaves out a portion. The top ten hold approximately 12% of the sample, which has around 250,000 clones, roughly 82% seen once. The source material was PBMCs. These receptors were obtained from a woman aged 60-75 years with lung cancer. Both conserved end residues are part of each CDR3. The D gene is left open where the match is weak. Size is stated for part of the rows, as once, few or many counts, or as a class when the clone is expanded.

d_call,v_call,clone_size,j_call,cdr3_length,cdr3_aa,cdr3_nt
TRBD2,TRBV5-4,-,TRBJ2-5,15,CASSLSGGREETQYF,TGTGCCAGCAGCTTGTCGGGGGGGCGGGAAGAGACCCAGTACTTC
-,TRBV19,-,TRBJ1-5,14,CASSSYGGGLPQHF,TGTGCCAGTAGTTCTTATGGGGGCGGTCTGCCCCAGCATTTT
-,TRBV3-1/TRBV3-2,-,TRBJ1-1,14,CASSRVESNTEAFF,TGTGCCAGCAGCCGAGTCGAGTCGAACACTGAAGCTTTCTTT
TRBD2,TRBV6-5,-,TRBJ2-1,14,CASNSGRAYYEQFF,TGTGCCAGCAATAGCGGGAGGGCCTATTATGAGCAGTTCTTC
TRBD1,TRBV7-9,-,TRBJ1-4,16,CASSEGQGSTNEKLFF,TGTGCCAGCAGCGAGGGACAGGGGTCAACTAATGAAAAACTGTTTTTT
TRBD1,TRBV18,-,TRBJ1-4,16,CASSPPPGTEDEKLFF,TGTGCCAGCTCACCACCCCCCGGGACAGAGGATGAAAAACTGTTTTTT
TRBD1,TRBV5-8,-,TRBJ1-2,12,CASSTGNYGYTF,TGTGCCAGTTCGACAGGGAACTATGGCTACACCTTC
-,TRBV6-5,few,TRBJ1-1,15,CASSYQGSRNTEAFF,TGTGCCAGCAGTTACCAGGGATCGAGGAACACTGAAGCTTTCTTT
-,TRBV3-1/TRBV3-2,-,TRBJ2-7,14,CASSQGRGTYEQYF,TGTGCCAGCAGCCAAGGTCGGGGCACCTACGAGCAGTACTTC
TRBD1,TRBV19,-,TRBJ1-6,19,CASSFLRGPSSSYNSPLHF,TGTGCCAGTAGTTTTTTGAGGGGGCCATCGAGCTCCTATAATTCACCCCTCCACTTT
TRBD1,TRBV29-1,-,TRBJ2-1,14,CSLTGGNSYNEQFF,TGCAGCTTAACAGGGGGAAACTCCTACAATGAGCAGTTCTTC
TRBD2,TRBV30,-,TRBJ2-7,15,CAWSSLGLEAYEQYF,TGTGCCTGGAGTTCTCTCGGACTAGAGGCCTACGAGCAGTACTTC
-,TRBV7-8,-,TRBJ1-4,16,CASSPSPLATNEKLFF,TGTGCCAGCAGCCCTTCGCCTTTAGCAACTAATGAAAAACTGTTTTTT
-,TRBV7-9,-,TRBJ2-1,18,CASTPRIMSWALSNEQFF,TGTGCCAGCACCCCCAGAATAATGTCCTGGGCCTTGAGCAATGAGCAGTTCTTC
-,TRBV19,-,TRBJ2-1,10,CASSTNEQFF,TGTGCCAGTAGCACGAATGAGCAGTTCTTC
-,TRBV14,many,TRBJ1-2,13,CASSQRPMGGYTF,TGTGCCAGCAGCCAGAGGCCCATGGGTGGCTACACCTTC
-,TRBV19,-,TRBJ1-3,12,CAIRTSGNTIYF,TGTGCCATCCGGACCTCTGGAAACACCATATATTTT
-,TRBV7-7,-,TRBJ2-5,12,CASSLLGETQYF,TGTGCCAGCAGCCTCCTAGGGGAGACCCAGTACTTC
TRBD1,TRBV29-1,-,TRBJ2-7,16,CSVEITGTGGSYEQYF,TGCAGCGTTGAGATAACCGGGACAGGGGGGTCCTACGAGCAGTACTTC
TRBD1,TRBV24-1,-,TRBJ1-1,11,CATSEGGQAFF,TGTGCCACCAGTGAAGGGGGCCAAGCTTTCTTT
-,TRBV5-5,-,TRBJ2-4,14,CASSSLTGRIVQYF,TGTGCCAGCAGCTCTCTAACAGGACGTATAGTTCAGTACTTC
TRBD2,TRBV9,-,TRBJ2-3,16,CASSVGAGGQTDTQYF,TGTGCCAGCAGCGTAGGAGCGGGAGGCCAAACAGATACGCAGTATTTT
TRBD1,TRBV19,many,TRBJ1-5,15,CASSAQTGANQPQHF,TGTGCCAGTAGTGCCCAGACAGGGGCAAATCAGCCCCAGCATTTT
-,TRBV5-4,-,TRBJ2-4,16,CASSFLGGPGKNIQYF,TGTGCCAGCAGCTTCTTGGGGGGGCCAGGCAAAAACATTCAGTACTTC